A selection of T cell receptor beta chains follows, all from one sample in a study of cytomegalovirus exposure and HLA in healthy donors. Profiling relied on immunoSEQ multiplex PCR, and the TCRdb table lists in-frame clones only, not all of them. The data hold 110,000 or so clones, with over 70% observed a single time. Sample: PBMCs. Receptors were obtained from a man in his thirties or forties in good health and CMV-seronegative. CDR3s include the opening cysteine and the closing phenylalanine or tryptophan. Each record gives: clone size, D gene, CDR3 length, J gene, V gene, CDR3 protein, CDR3 DNA. A D gene is named only where the DNA matches it firmly. Not every row has a clone size; where given, it reads once, few, many or a size class.

NA | TRBD1 | 19 | TRBJ1-5 | TRBV15 | CATSRDQTFWGTANQPQHF | TGTGCCACCAGCAGAGATCAGACATTTTGGGGGACAGCTAATCAGCCCCAGCATTTT
NA | TRBD1 | 14 | TRBJ1-5 | TRBV6-5 | CASSPAQGDQPQHF | TGTGCCAGCAGTCCCGCCCAGGGGGATCAGCCCCAGCATTTT
NA | NA | 12 | TRBJ1-1 | TRBV6-6 | CATGDPNTEAFF | TGTGCCACAGGGGACCCGAACACTGAAGCTTTCTTT
NA | NA | 12 | TRBJ2-3 | TRBV6-5 | CASSTGGDTQYF | TGTGCCAGCAGTACAGGGGGGGACACGCAGTATTTT
NA | NA | 16 | TRBJ2-5 | TRBV14 | CASSQSGKRRQETQYF | TGTGCCAGCAGCCAATCTGGGAAGCGGAGACAAGAGACCCAGTACTTC
once | NA | 16 | TRBJ2-2 | TRBV7-9 | CASSSIMRGWTGELFF | TGTGCCAGCAGCTCTATTATGAGGGGGTGGACCGGGGAGCTGTTTTTT
NA | NA | 13 | TRBJ2-4 | TRBV7-9 | CASSLDFHIQQYF | TGTGCCAGCAGCCTGGACTTTCACATCCAGCAGTACTTC
NA | NA | 15 | TRBJ2-3 | TRBV4-1 | CASRPPGLTLHTQYF | TGCGCCAGCAGGCCTCCGGGACTTACCCTACATACGCAGTATTTT
NA | NA | 15 | TRBJ2-2 | TRBV7-9 | CASSSRTMGTGELFF | TGTGCCAGCAGCTCTCGGACTATGGGCACCGGGGAGCTGTTTTTT
NA | TRBD2 | 14 | TRBJ2-7 | TRBV5-1 | CASSLTAGSYEQYF | TGCGCCAGCAGCTTGACAGCGGGGAGCTACGAGCAGTACTTC
few | TRBD1 | 15 | TRBJ1-2 | TRBV19 | CASTRDRAYGMGYTF | TGTGCCAGTACCCGGGACAGGGCCTATGGAATGGGCTACACCTTC
once | NA | 14 | TRBJ2-7 | TRBV2 | CASRGDTRGSEQYF | TGTGCCAGCAGGGGGGACACCCGCGGTTCAGAGCAGTACTTC
NA | TRBD1 | 18 | TRBJ2-5 | TRBV7-9 | CASSLAHPGTGLGETQYF | TGTGCCAGCAGCTTAGCGCACCCAGGGACAGGGTTGGGGGAGACCCAGTACTTC
NA | NA | 14 | TRBJ2-5 | TRBV9 | CASSVMEGGETQYF | TGTGCCAGCAGCGTAATGGAGGGGGGGGAGACCCAGTACTTC
NA | NA | 13 | TRBJ1-2 | TRBV18 | CASSPDTLEGYTF | TGTGCCAGCTCACCCGACACCCTCGAGGGCTACACCTTC
NA | NA | 14 | TRBJ1-4 | TRBV28 | CASSYGGSNEKLFF | TGTGCCAGCAGTTACGGCGGATCTAATGAAAAACTGTTTTTT
NA | TRBD1 | 15 | TRBJ2-5 | TRBV5-1 | CASSLQGQERETQYF | TGCGCCAGCAGCTTGCAGGGACAGGAGAGAGAGACCCAGTACTTC
NA | NA | 17 | TRBJ2-1 | TRBV28 | CASSSTLLARGYNEQFF | TGTGCCAGCAGTTCGACCCTACTAGCCCGGGGGTACAATGAGCAGTTCTTC
NA | TRBD1 | 16 | TRBJ1-5 | TRBV2 | CASSVAYGQGSQPQHF | TGTGCCAGCAGTGTCGCCTACGGACAGGGAAGCCAGCCCCAGCATTTT
once | TRBD1 | 14 | TRBJ2-5 | TRBV7-2 | CASSLNQGAETQYF | TGTGCCAGCAGCCTAAATCAGGGGGCGGAGACCCAGTACTTC
NA | NA | 11 | TRBJ2-7 | TRBV2 | CASLRSYEQYF | TGTGCCAGCTTGAGGTCCTACGAGCAGTACTTC
NA | TRBD1 | 13 | TRBJ1-2 | TRBV2 | CASSVQGAEGYTF | TGTGCCAGCAGTGTACAGGGGGCTGAAGGCTACACCTTC
NA | NA | 15 | TRBJ1-1 | TRBV6-5 | CASSYSIPVSTEAFF | TGTGCCAGCAGTTACTCGATCCCGGTGAGCACTGAAGCTTTCTTT
few | TRBD1 | 16 | TRBJ1-5 | TRBV28 | CASSPSTGALNQPQHF | TGTGCCAGCAGTCCCTCGACAGGGGCCCTCAATCAGCCCCAGCATTTT
NA | TRBD1 | 14 | TRBJ2-3 | TRBV7-3 | CASSTGTVGDTQYF | TGTGCCAGCAGCACGGGGACAGTGGGAGATACGCAGTATTTT
NA | NA | 14 | TRBJ2-3 | TRBV5-1 | CASSSGAGTDTQYF | TGCGCCAGCAGCTCAGGAGCGGGCACAGATACGCAGTATTTT
once | NA | 16 | TRBJ1-3 | TRBV12-5 | CASGLGLQGSGNTIYF | TGTGCTAGTGGTTTGGGGCTACAGGGTTCTGGAAACACCATATATTTT